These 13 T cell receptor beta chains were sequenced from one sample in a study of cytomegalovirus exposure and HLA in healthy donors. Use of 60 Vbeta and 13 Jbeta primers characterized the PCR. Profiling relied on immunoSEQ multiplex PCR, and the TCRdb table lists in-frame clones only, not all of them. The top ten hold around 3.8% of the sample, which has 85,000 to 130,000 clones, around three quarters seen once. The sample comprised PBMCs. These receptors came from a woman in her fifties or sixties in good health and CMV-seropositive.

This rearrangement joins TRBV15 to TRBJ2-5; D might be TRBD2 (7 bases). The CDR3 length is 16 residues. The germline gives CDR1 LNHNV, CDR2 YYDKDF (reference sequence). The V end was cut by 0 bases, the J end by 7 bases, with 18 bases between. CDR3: CATSRDGEGGSPTQYF. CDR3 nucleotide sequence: TGTGCCACCAGCAGAGATGGGGAGGGGGGGTCCCCGACCCAGTACTTC.

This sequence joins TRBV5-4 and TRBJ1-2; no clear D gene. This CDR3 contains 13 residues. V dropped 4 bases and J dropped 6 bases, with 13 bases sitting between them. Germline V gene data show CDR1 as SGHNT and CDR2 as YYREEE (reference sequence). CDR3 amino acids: CASSTQDSNGYTF. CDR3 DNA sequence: TGTGCCAGCAGCACCCAGGATTCAAATGGCTACACCTTC.

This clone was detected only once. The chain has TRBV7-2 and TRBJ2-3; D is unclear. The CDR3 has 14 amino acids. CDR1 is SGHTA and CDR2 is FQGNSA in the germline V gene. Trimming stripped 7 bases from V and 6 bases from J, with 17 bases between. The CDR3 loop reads CASIPLVPRDTQYF. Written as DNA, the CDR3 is TGTGCCAGCATTCCCCTGGTTCCTCGGGATACGCAGTATTTT. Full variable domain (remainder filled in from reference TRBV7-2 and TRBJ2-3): GAGVSQSPSNKVTEKGKDVELRCDPISGHTALYWYRQSLGQGLEFLIYFQGNSAPDKSGLPSDRFSAERTGGSVSTLTIQRTQQEDSAVYLCASIPLVPRDTQYFGPGTRLTVL.

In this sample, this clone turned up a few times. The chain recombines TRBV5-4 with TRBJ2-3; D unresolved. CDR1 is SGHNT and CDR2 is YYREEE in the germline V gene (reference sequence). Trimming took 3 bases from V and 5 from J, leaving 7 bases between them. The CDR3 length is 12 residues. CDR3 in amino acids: CASSSPRDTQYF. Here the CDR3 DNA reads TGTGCCAGCAGCTCCCCTAGAGATACGCAGTATTTT. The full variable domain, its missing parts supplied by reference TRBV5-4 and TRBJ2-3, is ETGVTQSPTHLIKTRGQQVTLRCSSQSGHNTVSWYQQALGQGPQFIFQYYREEENGRGNFPPRFSGLQFPNYSSELNVNALELDDSALYLCASSSPRDTQYFGPGTRLTVL.

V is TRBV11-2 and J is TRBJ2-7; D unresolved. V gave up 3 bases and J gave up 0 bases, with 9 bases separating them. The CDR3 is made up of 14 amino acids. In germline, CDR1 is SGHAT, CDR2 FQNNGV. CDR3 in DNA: TGTGCCAGCAGCTTGGCGGCCCTCTCCTACGAGCAGTACTTC. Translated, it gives CASSLAALSYEQYF.

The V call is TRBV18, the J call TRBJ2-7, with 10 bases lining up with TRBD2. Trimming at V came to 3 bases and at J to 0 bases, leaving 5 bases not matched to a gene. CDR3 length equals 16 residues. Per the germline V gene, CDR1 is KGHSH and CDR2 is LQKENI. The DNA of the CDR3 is TGTGCCAGCTCACCCTTGACTAGCGGGTTCTCCTACGAGCAGTACTTC. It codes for CASSPLTSGFSYEQYF.

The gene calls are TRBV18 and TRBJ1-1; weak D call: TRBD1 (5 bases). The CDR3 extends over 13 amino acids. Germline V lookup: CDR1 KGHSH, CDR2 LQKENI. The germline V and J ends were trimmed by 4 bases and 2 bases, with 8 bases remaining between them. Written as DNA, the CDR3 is TGTGCCAGCTCACGCGACAGTAACACTGAAGCTTTCTTT. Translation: CASSRDSNTEAFF. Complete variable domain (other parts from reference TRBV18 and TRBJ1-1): NAGVMQNPRHLVRRRGQEARLRCSPMKGHSHVYWYRQLPEEGLKFMVYLQKENIIDESGMPKERFSAEFPKEGPSILRIQQVVRGDSAAYFCASSRDSNTEAFFGQGTRLTVV.

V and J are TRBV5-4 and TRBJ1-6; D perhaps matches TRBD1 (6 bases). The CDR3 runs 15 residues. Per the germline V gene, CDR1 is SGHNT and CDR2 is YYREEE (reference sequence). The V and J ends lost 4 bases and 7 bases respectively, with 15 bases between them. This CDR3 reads CASSTSDRLNSPLHF. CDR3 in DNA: TGTGCCAGCAGCACGTCGGACAGACTCAATTCACCCCTCCACTTT.

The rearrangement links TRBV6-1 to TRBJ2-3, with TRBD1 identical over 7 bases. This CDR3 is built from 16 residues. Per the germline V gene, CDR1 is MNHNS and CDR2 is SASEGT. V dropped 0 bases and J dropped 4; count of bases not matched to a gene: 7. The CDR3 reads CASSEAYDREADTQYF. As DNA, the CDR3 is TGTGCCAGCAGTGAAGCTTATGACAGGGAAGCAGATACGCAGTATTTT.

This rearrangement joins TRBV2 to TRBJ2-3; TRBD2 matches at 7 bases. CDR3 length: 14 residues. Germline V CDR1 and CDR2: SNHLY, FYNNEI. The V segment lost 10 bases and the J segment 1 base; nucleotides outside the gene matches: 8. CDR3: CATYGRAGTDTQYF. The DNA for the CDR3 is TGTGCCACCTATGGGAGGGCGGGCACAGATACGCAGTATTTT.

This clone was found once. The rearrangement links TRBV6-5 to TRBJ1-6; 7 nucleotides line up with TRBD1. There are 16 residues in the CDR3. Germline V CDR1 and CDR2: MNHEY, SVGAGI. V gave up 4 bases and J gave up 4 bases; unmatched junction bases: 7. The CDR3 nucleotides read TGTGCCAGCAGTTCCCGGGACAGCCAATATAATTCACCCCTCCACTTT. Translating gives CASSSRDSQYNSPLHF.

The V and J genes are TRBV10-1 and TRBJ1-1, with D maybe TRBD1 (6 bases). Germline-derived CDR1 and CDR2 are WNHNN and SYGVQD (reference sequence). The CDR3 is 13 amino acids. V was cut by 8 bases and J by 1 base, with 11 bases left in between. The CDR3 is CASRLTGNTEAFF. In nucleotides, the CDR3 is TGCGCCAGCCGCCTGACAGGGAACACTGAAGCTTTCTTT.

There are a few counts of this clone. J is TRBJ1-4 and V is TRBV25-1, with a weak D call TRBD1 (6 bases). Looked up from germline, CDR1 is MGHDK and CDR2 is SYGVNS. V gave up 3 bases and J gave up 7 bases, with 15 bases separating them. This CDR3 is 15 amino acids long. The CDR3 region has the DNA TGTGCCAGCAGTGACTCAGGGGCGGTAGGTGAAAAACTGTTTTTT. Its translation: CASSDSGAVGEKLFF. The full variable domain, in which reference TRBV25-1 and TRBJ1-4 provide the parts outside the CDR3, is EADIYQTPRYLVIGTGKKITLECSQTMGHDKMYWYQQDPGMELHLIHYSYGVNSTEKGDLSSESTVSRIRTEHFPLTLESARPSHTSQYLCASSDSGAVGEKLFFGSGTQLSVL.